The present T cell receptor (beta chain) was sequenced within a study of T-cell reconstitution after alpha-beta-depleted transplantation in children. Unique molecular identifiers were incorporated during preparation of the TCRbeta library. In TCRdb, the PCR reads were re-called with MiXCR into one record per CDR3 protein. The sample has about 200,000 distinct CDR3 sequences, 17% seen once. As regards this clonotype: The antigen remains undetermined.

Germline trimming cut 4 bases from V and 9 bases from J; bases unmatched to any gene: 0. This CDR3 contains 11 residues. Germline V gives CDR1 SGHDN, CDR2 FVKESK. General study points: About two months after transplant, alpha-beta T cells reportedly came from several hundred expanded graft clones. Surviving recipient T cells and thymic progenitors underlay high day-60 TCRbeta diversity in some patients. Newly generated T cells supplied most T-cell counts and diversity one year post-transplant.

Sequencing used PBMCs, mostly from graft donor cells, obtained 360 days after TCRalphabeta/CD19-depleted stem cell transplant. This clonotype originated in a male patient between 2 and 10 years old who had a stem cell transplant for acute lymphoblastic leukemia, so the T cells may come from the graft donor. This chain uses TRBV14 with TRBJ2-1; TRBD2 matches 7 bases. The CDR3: CASSPGGEQFF. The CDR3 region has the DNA TGTGCCAGCAGCCCGGGGGGTGAGCAGTTCTTC.